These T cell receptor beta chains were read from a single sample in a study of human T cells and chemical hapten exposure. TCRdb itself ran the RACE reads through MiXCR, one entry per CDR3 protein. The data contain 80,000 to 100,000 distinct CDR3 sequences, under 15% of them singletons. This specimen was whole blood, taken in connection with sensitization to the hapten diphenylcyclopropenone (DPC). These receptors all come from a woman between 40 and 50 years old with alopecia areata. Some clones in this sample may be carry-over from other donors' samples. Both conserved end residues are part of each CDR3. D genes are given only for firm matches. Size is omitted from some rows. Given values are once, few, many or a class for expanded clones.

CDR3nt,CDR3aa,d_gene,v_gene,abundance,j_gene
TGCAGCGTGCACCGGGACAGTAATAGTGCGACTGAAGCTTTCTTT,CSVHRDSNSATEAFF,TRBD1,TRBV29-1,few,TRBJ1-1
TGTGCCAGCAGTTACCCCGGGTCCCGGCGGGATGAGCAGTTCTTC,CASSYPGSRRDEQFF,NA,TRBV6-5,few,TRBJ2-1
TGTGCCAGCAGCCAAGGGCAGGGCTCCTACGAGCAGTACTTC,CASSQGQGSYEQYF,NA,TRBV4-2,NA,TRBJ2-7
TGTGCCAGCAAGACCGGAACAACTAATGAAAAACTGTTTTTT,CASKTGTTNEKLFF,NA,TRBV28,NA,TRBJ1-4
TGCGCCAGCAGCCAACAGGGACCGACCGAGGGAGTGCAGTACTTC,CASSQQGPTEGVQYF,NA,TRBV4-1,few,TRBJ2-7
TGTGCCAGCAGCTTGAGGGCTAGCGGAAACAATGAGCAGTTCTTC,CASSLRASGNNEQFF,TRBD2,TRBV5-5,few,TRBJ2-1
TGTGCCAGCAGCTTAGAAGGGACTAGCGGGAGAACAGATACGCAGTATTTT,CASSLEGTSGRTDTQYF,TRBD2,TRBV7-2,NA,TRBJ2-3
TGTGCCATCAGCCCCAGTGAAGGAGCAGGGCCTGGCGGCTACACCTTC,CAISPSEGAGPGGYTF,NA,TRBV10-3,few,TRBJ1-2
TGTGCCAGCAGTCCCGGACACTACAATGAGCAGTTCTTC,CASSPGHYNEQFF,NA,TRBV28,few,TRBJ2-1
TGCAGCGTTGACGCCAACATCGGTACGCAGTATTTT,CSVDANIGTQYF,NA,TRBV29-1,few,TRBJ2-3
TGTGCCAGCACAACGCAGTATTTT,CASTTQYF,NA,TRBV7-4,NA,TRBJ2-3
TGTGCCAGCAGCGTCCAGGGACGGGAGCTGTTTTTT,CASSVQGRELFF,NA,TRBV7-2,many,TRBJ2-2
TGTGCCAGCAGTTATCAGGGTTGGACTGAAGCTTTCTTT,CASSYQGWTEAFF,NA,TRBV6-2/TRBV6-3,few,TRBJ1-1
TGTGCCAGCAGCCAGTGGGGGGTGTTTAACACTGAAGCTTTCTTT,CASSQWGVFNTEAFF,NA,TRBV3-1,few,TRBJ1-1
TGCAGCGTCCGGGGGGGAGTAGACTACAATGAGCAGTTCTTC,CSVRGGVDYNEQFF,TRBD2,TRBV29-1,many,TRBJ2-1
TGTGCCATCAGGGAGGCAGCCCGGTACGAGCAGTACTTC,CAIREAARYEQYF,NA,TRBV10-3,NA,TRBJ2-7
TGCGCCAGCAGCTCCGGGACAGGGGCTGGAAACACCATATATTTT,CASSSGTGAGNTIYF,TRBD1,TRBV4-3,many,TRBJ1-3
TGCAGCGTTGGTCAAGCCTACGAGCAGTACTTC,CSVGQAYEQYF,NA,TRBV29-1,NA,TRBJ2-7
TGTGCCAGCAGCCCCGAGGGGGGGGCGTCCTACGAGCAGTACTTC,CASSPEGGASYEQYF,NA,TRBV2,many,TRBJ2-7
TGTGCCACCAGGAGGGGACAGGGCCCCACAGATACGCAGTATTTT,CATRRGQGPTDTQYF,TRBD1,TRBV24-1,NA,TRBJ2-3
TGTGCCAGCAGGGGGGGTTTAGCGGGAGGAAGAGAGCAGTACTTC,CASRGGLAGGREQYF,TRBD2,TRBV3-1,NA,TRBJ2-7
TGTGCCAGCAGGCTGCGGGGAAGCTCAGATACGCAGTATTTT,CASRLRGSSDTQYF,NA,TRBV3-1,NA,TRBJ2-3
TGTGCCAGCGGCGACAGGGTTGCTGAAGCTTTCTTT,CASGDRVAEAFF,TRBD1,TRBV7-3,NA,TRBJ1-1
TGCAGCGTCGGACTAGCGCCCTCCTACGAGCAGTACTTC,CSVGLAPSYEQYF,TRBD2,TRBV29-1,few,TRBJ2-7
TGTGCCAGCAGTTACTCTCCAGGGGAAAACACAGATACGCAGTATTTT,CASSYSPGENTDTQYF,NA,TRBV6-6,few,TRBJ2-3
TGTGCCAGCAGCTCCTCCGGGACTGAACAGTACTTC,CASSSSGTEQYF,NA,TRBV27,NA,TRBJ2-7
TGTGCCAGCAGTTACTTCCGGGGGCCTGAAGCTTTCTTT,CASSYFRGPEAFF,NA,TRBV6-2/TRBV6-3,NA,TRBJ1-1
TGTGCCAGCAGCGTACAGACTAGCGGGTCCTACAATGAGCAGTTCTTC,CASSVQTSGSYNEQFF,TRBD2,TRBV9,NA,TRBJ2-1